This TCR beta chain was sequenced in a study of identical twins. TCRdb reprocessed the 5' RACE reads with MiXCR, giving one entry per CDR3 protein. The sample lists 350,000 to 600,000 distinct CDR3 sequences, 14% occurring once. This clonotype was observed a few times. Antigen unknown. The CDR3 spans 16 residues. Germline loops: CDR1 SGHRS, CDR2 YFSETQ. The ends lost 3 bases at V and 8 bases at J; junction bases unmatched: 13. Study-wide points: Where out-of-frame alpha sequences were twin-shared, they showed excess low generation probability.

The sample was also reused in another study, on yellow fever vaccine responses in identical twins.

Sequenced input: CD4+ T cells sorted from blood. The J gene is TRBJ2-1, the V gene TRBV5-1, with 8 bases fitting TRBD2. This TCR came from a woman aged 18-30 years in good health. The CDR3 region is CASSSKTGSGGYEQFF. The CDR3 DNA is TGCGCCAGCAGCTCGAAAACAGGGTCGGGGGGGTATGAGCAGTTCTTC.